Described below is a single T cell receptor (beta chain) sequence and its context. The sample is drawn from a study of blood T cell repertoires in COVID-19. The overall study: Donors in the United States, Italy and Spain gave samples during acute or convalescent COVID-19. PBMCs, B-cell-depleted T cells, or T cells were the source of the cDNA or gDNA that made up the material.

The CDR3 runs 15 residues. V dropped 4 bases and J dropped 3 bases, with 16 bases sitting between them. Germline assignment: CDR1 MDHEN and CDR2 SYDVKM. In the study's own analysis: Reference gene primer amplification in the assay estimated nucleated cell counts. The table came from immunoSEQ multiplex PCR; TCRdb's copy has only in-frame clones and leaves some out. V, J and clone size are taken as reported in that table, and D and trimming were inferred from the DNA itself. The repertoire holds more than 200,000 clones, with about 85% as singletons. This receptor was identified in a man between 18 and 29 years old with active or convalescent COVID-19. V usage is TRBV28 and J usage is TRBJ2-7; D is perhaps TRBD2 (6 bases). Sequencing input: peripheral blood. CDR3 residues: CASSSPGETNYEQYF. CDR3 nucleotides: TGTGCCAGCAGTTCGCCGGGGGAGACAAACTACGAGCAGTACTTC.